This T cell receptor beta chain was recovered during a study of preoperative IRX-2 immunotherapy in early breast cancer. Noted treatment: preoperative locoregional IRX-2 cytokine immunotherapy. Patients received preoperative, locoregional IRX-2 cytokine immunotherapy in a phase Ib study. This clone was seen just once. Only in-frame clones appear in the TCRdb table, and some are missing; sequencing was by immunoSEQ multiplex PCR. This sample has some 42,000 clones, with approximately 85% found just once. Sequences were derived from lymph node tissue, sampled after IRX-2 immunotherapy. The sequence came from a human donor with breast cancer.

In DNA form, the CDR3 reads TGTGCCAGCTCACCGGCCGGGAAGGTTGACACCATATATTTT. Protein: CASSPAGKVDTIYF. V usage is TRBV18 and J usage is TRBJ1-3, with D hard to call. The ends were cut back, 3 bases at V and 8 bases at J, with 14 bases in the middle. CDR1 is KGHSH and CDR2 is LQKENI in the germline V gene. The CDR3 loop spans 14 amino acids.